This entry lists 13 T cell receptor beta chains sequenced from one sample in a study of Graves' ophthalmopathy and Graves' hyperthyroidism. The authors amplified TCR beta CDR3 regions from RNA transcripts. HTBI primers were used in a first-round RT-PCR, which preceded a second-round multiplex PCR. TCRdb itself ran the multiplex PCR reads through MiXCR, one entry per CDR3 protein. The top ten clones hold 40% to 55% of a sample with about 740,000 distinct CDR3 sequences, roughly 40% of them seen once. What was sequenced was peripheral blood. The receptors derive from an adult man with Graves' ophthalmopathy.

The rearrangement uses TRBV7-9 and TRBJ2-7; the match to TRBD1 covers 9 bases. With V trimmed by 0 bases and J by 2 bases, 5 bases remained unmatched. CDR3 size: 16 residues. CDR1 SEHNR and CDR2 FQNEAQ come from the germline V gene (reference sequence). The chain's CDR3 is CASSLAYGTGTYEQYF. The CDR3 DNA is TGTGCCAGCAGCTTAGCGTACGGGACAGGGACCTACGAGCAGTACTTC.

V usage is TRBV12-3 or TRBV12-4 and J usage is TRBJ2-7; 7 nucleotides match TRBD1. This CDR3 has 14 residues. The junction had 8 bases not matched to a gene; V was cut back by 6 bases and J by 3 bases. CDR3 residues: CASSSGTVHYEQYF. Written as DNA, the CDR3 is TGTGCCAGCAGCTCCGGGACAGTGCACTACGAGCAGTACTTC.

V gene TRBV9 combines with J gene TRBJ1-3; D gene ambiguous. Germline CDR1 is SGDLS and CDR2 is YYNGEE. The CDR3 has 15 amino acids. V was cut by 2 bases and J by 6 bases, with 15 bases left in between. CDR3 in amino acids: CASSVMGGSANTIYF. The DNA for the CDR3 is TGTGCCAGCAGCGTTATGGGAGGGTCCGCAAACACCATATATTTT.

This rearrangement joins TRBV20-1 to TRBJ2-7; D is possibly TRBD2 (6 bases). The ends were cut back, 3 bases at V and 2 bases at J, with 17 bases in the middle. The CDR3 is 15 residues long. The V gene's germline CDR1 is DFQATT and CDR2 SNEGSKA (reference sequence). CDR3 region: CSASPGEDDPYEQYF. In DNA, the CDR3 is TGCAGTGCTAGCCCGGGGGAAGATGATCCCTACGAGCAGTACTTC.

Only a few counts were recorded for this clonotype. This chain connects TRBV7-9 to TRBJ2-5; TRBD2 matches 9 bases. CDR3 length equals 16 residues. The junction had 10 bases not matched to a gene; V was cut back by 3 bases and J by 5 bases. Per germline, CDR1 SEHNR and CDR2 FQNEAQ (reference sequence). The CDR3 protein is CASSLEGGGAPETQYF. CDR3 nucleotide sequence: TGTGCCAGCAGCTTGGAAGGCGGGGGGGCCCCCGAGACCCAGTACTTC.

This chain uses TRBV2 with TRBJ2-7, with 7 nucleotides matching TRBD1. Germline CDR1 is SNHLY and CDR2 is FYNNEI. The CDR3 runs to 15 residues. J gave up 2 bases and V 8 bases, and 12 bases lay outside the gene matches. CDR3 DNA sequence: TGTGCCAGCTCTCCCACGGGACAGCCAACCTACGAGCAGTACTTC. It encodes CASSPTGQPTYEQYF.

Turning to this clonotype: The CDR3 carries no conserved terminal phenylalanine or tryptophan, so it likely arises from a read error. V is TRBV12-3 or TRBV12-4 and J is TRBJ1-1; possible D gene TRBD1, 6 bases. With 3 bases removed from V and 1 base from J, the gap between germline ends came to 6 bases. The CDR3 has 13 amino acids. Here the CDR3 reads CASSLGQNTEAFL. Here the CDR3 DNA reads TGTGCCAGCAGTTTGGGACAGAACACTGAAGCTTTCCTT.

Comments on this clonotype: No conserved phenylalanine or tryptophan is present at the end of the CDR3, so a read error is the likely explanation. This chain links TRBV28 with TRBJ1-2; D unclear. The CDR3 is 11 amino acids. Between the trimmed V and J ends, which lost 7 bases and 4 bases, there was a span of 7 bases. CDR1 and CDR2 (germline): MDHEN, SYDVKM. CDR3: CASISTYGYTI. As DNA, the CDR3 is TGTGCCAGCATTTCGACCTATGGCTACACCATC.

For this clonotype: A clone one base away is much larger, so this may be a read error. The rearrangement links TRBV6-2 or TRBV6-3 to TRBJ1-1, with TRBD1 as a possible D gene (5 bases). Deletions cut 6 bases from V and 6 bases from J, with 11 bases between. CDR1 is MNHEY and CDR2 is SVGEGT in the germline V gene. CDR3 length: 12 residues. CDR3 protein: CASSTRGAEAFF. The DNA of the CDR3 is TGTGCCAGCAGCACAAGGGGCGCTGAAGCTTTCTTT.

This clonotype was observed a few times. The rearrangement links TRBV20-1 to TRBJ1-1, with TRBD1 matching over 10 bases. Losses at the gene ends were 1 base for V and 6 bases for J; bases not matched to a gene: 8. This CDR3 has 15 residues. Germline V gene lookup returns CDR1 DFQATT and CDR2 SNEGSKA (reference sequence). Written as DNA, the CDR3 is TGCAGTGCTAGAGCACCGACAGGGGGCAAAGCTGAAGCTTTCTTT. It codes for CSARAPTGGKAEAFF.

The V call is TRBV4-2, the J call TRBJ2-2; 10 bases fit TRBD1. This CDR3 region has 16 residues. CDR1 is LGHNA and CDR2 is YNFKEQ in the germline V gene. The J segment lost 5 bases and the V segment lost 4 bases, leaving 7 bases of the junction unmatched. The CDR3 loop is CASSPRDRGTTGELFF. CDR3 DNA sequence: TGTGCCAGCAGCCCCCGGGACAGGGGTACTACCGGGGAGCTGTTTTTT.

For this clonotype: One base away lies a much larger clone, so this may be a sequencing read error. The CDR3 does not end in the conserved phenylalanine or tryptophan, so this is likely a read error. The chain combines TRBV20-1 with TRBJ2-7; no reliable D call. CDR1 and CDR2 (germline): DFQATT, SNEGSKA (reference sequence). This CDR3 contains 11 residues. The V gene lost 5 bases and the J gene lost 9 bases, with 14 bases spanning the gap. The CDR3: CSAADPSGQYL. The CDR3 region has the DNA TGCAGTGCTGCGGACCCTTCAGGGCAGTACCTC.

This chain uses TRBV12-5 with TRBJ1-1, with TRBD1 matching 8 bases. V was pared by 5 bases and J by 4 bases, with 9 bases of the junction left unmatched. There are 15 residues in the CDR3. From germline, CDR1 is LGHNT and CDR2 FRNRAP. DNA of the CDR3: TGTGCTAGTGGTAAAACGGACAGGGCGGGCACTGAAGCTTTCTTT. Translated: CASGKTDRAGTEAFF.